One sample yielded the 23 T cell receptor beta chains listed below, sequenced in a study of cytomegalovirus exposure and HLA in healthy donors. Some clones are missing from TCRdb's copy, which holds only in-frame ones; the method was immunoSEQ multiplex PCR. The sample lists a few hundred thousand clones, nearly 90% occurring once. Sample: PBMCs. These receptors all stem from a man aged 25 to 45 in good health and CMV-seronegative.

This chain joins TRBV13 and TRBJ2-1, with 9 bases lining up with TRBD2. V lost 4 bases, J lost 4 bases, and 5 bases stayed unmatched. The CDR3 spans 15 residues. Germline V gene lookup returns CDR1 PRHDT and CDR2 FYEKMQ (reference sequence). In nucleotides, the CDR3 is TGTGCCAGCAGCTCTGGCGGGGGGGCATACAATGAGCAGTTCTTC. This sequence encodes CASSSGGGAYNEQFF.

This clone came up once. The V call is TRBV5-1, the J call TRBJ2-1; 14 positions agree with TRBD2. Per germline, CDR1 SGHRS and CDR2 YFSETQ. The V and J ends lost 1 base and 7 bases, in that order; junction bases with no gene match: 7. CDR3 size: 17 residues. In DNA, the CDR3 is TGCGCCAGCAGCTTGTTGACGACTAGCGGGGGGGCAAATGAGCAGTTCTTC. Translation gives CASSLLTTSGGANEQFF.

The rearrangement joins TRBV21-1 to TRBJ1-5; the table's D call TRBD1 went unverified against the DNA. TRBV21-1 is a documented pseudogene. CDR3 size: 17 residues. CDR3 region: CASSKVPDIISNQPQHF. In DNA form, the CDR3 reads TGTGCCAGCAGCAAAGTGCCGGACATTATTAGCAATCAGCCCCAGCATTTT.

This clone has a handful of counts. The V and J genes are TRBV15 and TRBJ2-5, with D unclear. The CDR3 totals 14 residues. The V gene lost 0 bases and the J gene lost 5 bases, with 10 bases spanning the gap. Germline V lookup: CDR1 LNHNV, CDR2 YYDKDF (reference sequence). The chain's CDR3 is CATSRDRTLETQYF. DNA of the CDR3: TGTGCCACCAGCAGAGACAGAACCCTCGAGACCCAGTACTTC.

This rearrangement joins TRBV30 to TRBJ1-4; 7 bases line up with TRBD1. The V gene end was trimmed by 4 bases and the J gene end by 2 bases; junction bases not matched to a gene: 7. This CDR3 is built from 15 residues. From germline, CDR1 is GTSNPN and CDR2 SVGIG (reference sequence). The CDR3 DNA follows: TGTGCCTGGAACAGGCAGGGGGGCACTAATGAAAAACTGTTTTTT. Protein product: CAWNRQGGTNEKLFF. Full variable domain (remainder filled in from reference TRBV30 and TRBJ1-4): SQTIHQWPATLVQPVGSPLSLECTVEGTSNPNLYWYRQAAGRGLQLLFYSVGIGQISSEVPQNLSASRPQDRQFILSSKKLLLSDSGFYLCAWNRQGGTNEKLFFGSGTQLSVL.

This chain links TRBV6-1 with TRBJ2-2; TRBD1 aligns across 7 bases. Germline values: CDR1 MNHNS, CDR2 SASEGT. Trimming at V came to 4 bases and at J to 5 bases, leaving 7 bases not matched to a gene. The CDR3 runs 15 residues. The CDR3 DNA reads as TGTGCCAGCAGTGCACGGGACAGATCGACCGGGGAGCTGTTTTTT. Translating it yields CASSARDRSTGELFF.

The chain is built from TRBV7-2 and TRBJ2-4, with 11 bases that match TRBD2. This CDR3 is built from 18 residues. V gave up 8 bases and J gave up 0 bases; unmatched junction bases: 12. Germline lookup yields CDR1 SGHTA and CDR2 FQGNSA. CDR3 coding DNA: TGTGCCAGCGCCCCCGGGACTAGCGGTTTCCTAGCCAAAAACATTCAGTACTTC. Translation gives CASAPGTSGFLAKNIQYF.

The chain recombines TRBV2 with TRBJ1-2, with 10 bases lining up with TRBD1. The CDR3 is 13 amino acids. Per the germline V gene, CDR1 is SNHLY and CDR2 is FYNNEI. V was clipped by 7 bases and J by 6 bases; unmatched bases: 5. The CDR3 region is CASTQDRGNGYTF. The CDR3 DNA sequence: TGTGCCAGCACCCAGGACAGGGGGAATGGCTACACCTTC.

V is TRBV6-5 and J is TRBJ1-1, with D possibly being TRBD1 (6 bases). The germline V and J ends were trimmed by 4 bases and 2 bases, with 17 bases remaining between them. The CDR3 loop spans 16 amino acids. Germline CDR1 reads MNHEY; CDR2 reads SVGAGI. In nucleotides, the CDR3 is TGTGCCAGCAGTTTACAGGGCCCCAGTTCCAACACTGAAGCTTTCTTT. This translates into CASSLQGPSSNTEAFF.

This rearrangement joins TRBV5-6 to TRBJ2-5; possibly TRBD1 for D (5 bases). Germline loops: CDR1 SGHDT, CDR2 YYEEEE. The CDR3 spans 13 residues. V dropped 0 bases and J dropped 5 bases, with 8 bases sitting between them. Here the CDR3 reads CASSLARVETQYF. The CDR3 DNA reads as TGTGCCAGCAGCTTGGCCAGGGTGGAGACCCAGTACTTC.

The chain links TRBV5-4 to TRBJ1-2, with a tentative D call TRBD1 (5 bases). This CDR3 comprises 14 residues. The V gene lost 0 bases and the J gene lost 7 bases, with 13 bases spanning the gap. The germline V gene encodes CDR1 SGHNT and CDR2 YYREEE (reference sequence). This CDR3 is CASSLGREDGGYTF. CDR3 coding DNA: TGTGCCAGCAGCTTGGGCAGGGAAGATGGTGGCTACACCTTC.

The chain couples TRBV4-1 to TRBJ1-6, with D maybe TRBD1 (5 bases). Between the trimmed V and J ends, which lost 0 bases and 10 bases, there was a span of 19 bases. CDR1 and CDR2 (germline): MGHRA, YSYEKL. The CDR3 consists of 17 residues. This chain's CDR3 is CASSQDRALGAGSPLHF. The CDR3 nucleotides are TGCGCCAGCAGCCAAGATCGAGCGTTAGGGGCTGGGTCACCCCTCCACTTT.

The chain joins TRBV7-9 to TRBJ2-2; D not certain. CDR3 length equals 16 residues. Trimming shortened V by 5 bases and J by 0 bases, and 13 bases separated the two germline ends. Germline CDR1 SEHNR, CDR2 FQNEAQ (reference sequence). CDR3 in amino acids: CASSTRIIANTGELFF. In DNA, the CDR3 is TGTGCCAGCAGCACCAGGATTATCGCGAACACCGGGGAGCTGTTTTTT.

The table lists this clone with a count of one. CDR3 region: CASSRTGTGGWDTEAFF. Written as DNA, the CDR3 is TGTGCCAGCTCACGGACCGGAACAGGGGGTTGGGACACTGAAGCTTTCTTT. V is TRBV18 and J is TRBJ1-1; 8 bases are a match to TRBD1. V lost 4 bases to trimming and J lost 3 bases; unmatched junction nucleotides: 13. Germline CDR1 KGHSH, CDR2 LQKENI. CDR3 length equals 17 residues. Complete variable domain (other parts from reference TRBV18 and TRBJ1-1): NAGVMQNPRHLVRRRGQEARLRCSPMKGHSHVYWYRQLPEEGLKFMVYLQKENIIDESGMPKERFSAEFPKEGPSILRIQQVVRGDSAAYFCASSRTGTGGWDTEAFFGQGTRLTVV.

The chain is built from TRBV2 and TRBJ2-7; 8 bases line up with TRBD1. This CDR3 is built from 15 residues. Germline loops: CDR1 SNHLY, CDR2 FYNNEI. Trimming at V came to 6 bases and at J to 3 bases, leaving 10 bases not matched to a gene. This CDR3 is CASSTDGTGLYEQYF. The CDR3 DNA follows: TGTGCCAGCAGCACAGACGGGACAGGCCTCTACGAGCAGTACTTC.

This chain uses TRBV6-1 with TRBJ2-7; D is possibly TRBD2 (5 bases). This CDR3 spans 15 amino acids. V dropped 11 bases and J dropped 1 base, with 21 bases sitting between them. Germline CDR1 is MNHNS and CDR2 is SASEGT. DNA for the CDR3: TGTGCCTTAAAGGACCAGCGGAGCTATTCCTACGAGCAGTACTTC. It encodes CALKDQRSYSYEQYF.

J is TRBJ2-3 and V is TRBV5-1; D perhaps matches TRBD2 (5 bases). The V end was cut by 0 bases, the J end by 0 bases, with 11 bases between. The V gene's germline CDR1 is SGHRS and CDR2 YFSETQ. The length of the CDR3 is 16 residues. The DNA of the CDR3 is TGCGCCAGCAGCTTGGGAGCGGCGACTAGCACAGATACGCAGTATTTT. Translated: CASSLGAATSTDTQYF.

Comment on this clone: Other DNA variants within this sample encode the same CDR3. CDR3 in amino acids: CASSESGRETQYF. CDR3 sequence (DNA): TGCGCCAGCAGTGAGTCTGGCAGAGAGACCCAGTACTTC. The J gene is TRBJ2-5, the V gene TRBV10-1; D remains unclear. Germline-derived CDR1 and CDR2 are WNHNN and SYGVQD (reference sequence). V was pared by 0 bases and J by 4 bases, with 6 bases between. This CDR3 has 13 residues.

The chain couples TRBV18 to TRBJ1-5, with D unresolved. The CDR3 spans 15 residues. With 3 bases removed from V and 0 bases from J, the gap between germline ends came to 9 bases. Germline V gene lookup returns CDR1 KGHSH and CDR2 LQKENI. This CDR3 is CASSPGVGSNQPQHF. CDR3 sequence (DNA): TGTGCCAGCTCACCTGGAGTTGGTAGCAATCAGCCCCAGCATTTT.

The chain joins TRBV2 to TRBJ2-3, with 8 positions matching TRBD2. The CDR3 loop spans 14 amino acids. The junction had 10 bases not matched to a gene; V was cut back by 6 bases and J by 8 bases. From germline, CDR1 is SNHLY and CDR2 FYNNEI. The CDR3 DNA sequence: TGTGCCAGCAGGGAGACGGGGGGGCCAGGTACGCAGTATTTT. Translated: CASRETGGPGTQYF. The whole variable domain, remainder taken from reference TRBV2 and TRBJ2-3, is EPEVTQTPSHQVTQMGQEVILRCVPISNHLYFYWYRQILGQKVEFLVSFYNNEISEKSEIFDDQFSVERPDGSNFTLKIRSTKLEDSAMYFCASRETGGPGTQYFGPGTRLTVL.

The J gene is TRBJ2-3, the V gene TRBV18; 9 bases align to TRBD2. The CDR3 is 14 residues long. Germline V gene data show CDR1 as KGHSH and CDR2 as LQKENI. Germline trimming cut 6 bases from V and 4 bases from J; bases unmatched to any gene: 5. The CDR3 coding sequence is TGTGCCAGCTCCCCGGGACTAGCCCCAGATACGCAGTATTTT. Residues: CASSPGLAPDTQYF.

V usage is TRBV28 and J usage is TRBJ2-7; weak D call: TRBD2 (6 bases). V dropped 3 bases and J dropped 0 bases, with 12 bases sitting between them. This CDR3 region has 15 residues. From germline, CDR1 is MDHEN and CDR2 SYDVKM. CDR3 region: CASSLGDSNSYEQYF. CDR3 DNA: TGTGCCAGCAGTTTGGGGGACTCGAACTCCTACGAGCAGTACTTC.

This clone was picked up one time. This chain links TRBV30 with TRBJ1-2; a weak D match, TRBD1 (6 bases). The CDR3 is 14 amino acids. V was cut by 2 bases and J by 0 bases, with 10 bases left in between. Germline CDR1 GTSNPN, CDR2 SVGIG (reference sequence). The CDR3 loop reads CAWSTAGANYGYTF. The CDR3 DNA follows: TGTGCCTGGAGTACGGCAGGGGCTAACTATGGCTACACCTTC.